The 18 T cell receptor beta chains listed next were all sequenced from one sample in a study of PD-1 blockade in classical Hodgkin lymphoma (dated by TCRdb to the early 2020s). The time point tag for this specimen amounts to: cycle 1 day 1 (C1D1), immediately before nivolumab initiation. All trial patients had relapsed after autologous stem cell transplantation, with cohorts A, B and C differing in prior brentuximab vedotin exposure. Preparation of the library involved the immunoSEQ multiplex PCR assay. What TCRdb holds here is the immuneACCESS table cut down to in-frame rearrangements. Part of the clones is not present; checked against another copy, under half of the missing clones reflect an unresolved V gene, and the others are unexplained. Here the sample has 53,000 or so clones; 81% occur a single time. In total, the top ten clones hold 15% to 20% of the sample. The sequencing used peripheral blood mononuclear cells (PBMCs), collected at baseline. Every receptor here comes from a human donor with classical Hodgkin lymphoma.

The chain uses TRBV6-1 and TRBJ1-1; possibly TRBD1 for D (5 bases). CDR1 is MNHNS, CDR2 SASEGT, per germline. V dropped 7 bases and J dropped 4 bases, with 19 bases sitting between them. The CDR3 totals 15 residues. The CDR3 coding sequence is TGTGCCAGCACCGCAGGAACGAGTGGGACCACTGAAGCTTTCTTT. Translation gives CASTAGTSGTTEAFF.

The chain combines TRBV11-3 with TRBJ1-5; D is possibly TRBD1 (6 bases). Between the trimmed V and J ends, which lost 8 bases and 4 bases, there was a span of 15 bases. The length of the CDR3 is 14 residues. Germline CDR1 and CDR2: SGHNT and YENEEA. The CDR3 spells CASSWTERNQPQHF. The CDR3 DNA reads as TGTGCCAGCTCCTGGACAGAGAGAAATCAGCCCCAGCATTTT.

The chain couples TRBV19 to TRBJ2-4; 7 nucleotides line up with TRBD1. From germline, CDR1 is LNHDA and CDR2 SQIVND (reference sequence). The CDR3 consists of 14 residues. The trim removed 5 bases at V and 5 bases at J, leaving 6 bases unmatched. For the CDR3, the DNA is TGTGCCAGTAGTCCACAGGGGAAGGAAAACATTCAGTACTTC. Protein sequence: CASSPQGKENIQYF.

This rearrangement joins TRBV11-3 to TRBJ2-1; D unclear. V lost 4 bases, J lost 1 base, and 8 bases lay in between. This CDR3 comprises 14 residues. Germline V gives CDR1 SGHNT, CDR2 YENEEA. The CDR3 protein is CASSSDGSYNEQFF. DNA of the CDR3: TGTGCCAGCAGCTCGGACGGGTCCTACAATGAGCAGTTCTTC.

V usage is TRBV5-1 and J usage is TRBJ2-3; the D call may be TRBD1 or TRBD2 (6 bases each). CDR1 is SGHRS and CDR2 is YFSETQ in the germline V gene. CDR3 length: 14 amino acids. The germline V and J ends were trimmed by 0 bases and 6 bases, with 11 bases remaining between them. The CDR3 DNA is TGCGCCAGCAGCTTGGAGGGGGGCGGGGATACGCAGTATTTT. Its translation: CASSLEGGGDTQYF.

This clone turned up a few times. V usage is TRBV7-3 and J usage is TRBJ2-1; 8 bases are shared with TRBD2. The CDR3 consists of 15 residues. Germline CDR1 SGHTA, CDR2 FQGTGA. Losses at the gene ends were 5 bases for V and 0 bases for J; bases not matched to a gene: 3. CDR3 protein: CASSLGTSSYNEQFF. In nucleotides, the CDR3 is TGTGCCAGCAGCCTAGGGACTAGCTCCTACAATGAGCAGTTCTTC.

The DNA of the CDR3 is TGTGCCAGCAGCCAAGGGCTACTCTACAATGAGCAGTTCTTC. It specifies CASSQGLLYNEQFF. The V call is TRBV14, the J call TRBJ2-1; unclear D gene. In germline, CDR1 is SGHDN, CDR2 FVKESK. Trimming shortened V by 1 base and J by 3 bases, and 7 bases separated the two germline ends. This CDR3 contains 14 residues.

The CDR3 nucleotides read TGTGCCAGCAGCTTAAACAGGGGGCCAGCTTTCTTT. Translated: CASSLNRGPAFF. The chain employs TRBV11-2 and TRBJ1-1; 9 bases align to TRBD1. After removal of 2 bases from V and 10 bases from J, the junction contained 2 bases not matched to a gene. Germline loops: CDR1 SGHAT, CDR2 FQNNGV. This CDR3 contains 12 residues. Using reference TRBV11-2 and TRBJ1-1 for the parts outside the CDR3, the full variable domain is EAGVAQSPRYKIIEKRQSVAFWCNPISGHATLYWYQQILGQGPKLLIQFQNNGVVDDSQLPKDRFSAERLKGVDSTLKIQPAKLEDSAVYLCASSLNRGPAFFGQGTRLTVV.

The J gene is TRBJ1-2, the V gene TRBV11-3, with D possibly matching TRBD1 (6 bases). Germline CDR1 is SGHNT and CDR2 is YENEEA. The CDR3 is made up of 15 amino acids. V lost 0 bases, J lost 8 bases, and 16 bases lay in between. The CDR3 region has the DNA TGTGCCAGCAGCTTAGAAGGGGCCGGGGGCTACGGCTACACCTTC. As protein: CASSLEGAGGYGYTF.

The chain recombines TRBV30 with TRBJ2-5; maybe TRBD1 (5 bases). With 2 bases removed from V and 10 bases from J, the gap between germline ends came to 11 bases. Per germline, CDR1 GTSNPN and CDR2 SVGIG (reference sequence). The CDR3 contains 11 residues. As DNA, the CDR3 is TGTGCCTGGAGTCAAGGGGTGGACCAGTACTTC. Translated, it gives CAWSQGVDQYF. The full variable domain, with the rest looked up from reference TRBV30 and TRBJ2-5, is SQTIHQWPATLVQPVGSPLSLECTVEGTSNPNLYWYRQAAGRGLQLLFYSVGIGQISSEVPQNLSASRPQDRQFILSSKKLLLSDSGFYLCAWSQGVDQYFGPGTRLLVL.

The V and J genes are TRBV2 and TRBJ1-6; D is unresolved. Germline V gene sequence: CDR1 SNHLY, CDR2 FYNNEI. V dropped 4 bases and J dropped 6 bases, with 7 bases sitting between them. CDR3 size: 13 residues. The CDR3 DNA is TGTGCCAGCAGTGCAAACAGTAATTCACCCCTCCACTTT. It yields the protein CASSANSNSPLHF.

The chain carries TRBV27 and TRBJ2-3, with D possibly matching TRBD2 (6 bases). Germline-derived CDR1 and CDR2 are MNHEY and SMNVEV (reference sequence). The CDR3 has 14 residues. V was clipped by 6 bases and J by 2 bases, with 12 bases between them. CDR3 sequence reads: CASSEGLITDTQYF. CDR3 coding DNA: TGTGCCAGCAGCGAAGGACTAATCACAGATACGCAGTATTTT.

The V gene is TRBV11-3, the J gene TRBJ2-1, with a tentative D call TRBD2 (6 bases). V gave up 3 bases and J gave up 4 bases, with 13 bases separating them. There are 15 residues in the CDR3. In germline, CDR1 is SGHNT, CDR2 YENEEA. The CDR3 nucleotides are TGTGCCAGCAGCTTTACTAGCATGTCATACAATGAGCAGTTCTTC. It encodes CASSFTSMSYNEQFF.

This chain joins TRBV4-2 and TRBJ2-2; D uncertain. The CDR3 runs 14 residues. V lost 0 bases, J lost 6 bases, and 8 bases lay in between. Looked up from germline, CDR1 is LGHNA and CDR2 is YNFKEQ. The CDR3 DNA is TGTGCCAGCAGCCAAGAAAGGGCGGCCGGGGAGCTGTTTTTT. This encodes CASSQERAAGELFF.

The chain joins TRBV19 to TRBJ1-1; TRBD1 matches at 7 bases. The V gene's germline CDR1 is LNHDA and CDR2 SQIVND (reference sequence). V trimming: 7 bases; J trimming: 4 bases; junction bases outside the gene matches: 9. The CDR3 consists of 14 residues. CDR3 nucleotide sequence: TGTGCCAGTACTATTACAGGGGTGGCCACTGAAGCTTTCTTT. Its translation: CASTITGVATEAFF.

This sequence joins TRBV4-3 and TRBJ1-2, with 8 bases lining up with TRBD1. The CDR3 is 13 amino acids. J lost 12 bases, V lost 0 bases, and 6 bases had no gene match. Germline CDR1 reads LGHNA; CDR2 reads YSLEER. The CDR3 DNA follows: TGCGCCAGCAGCCAAGATAACAGGGGGTTTCACACCTTC. Protein: CASSQDNRGFHTF.

The CDR3 is CASSPRDGEAFF. DNA of the CDR3: TGTGCCAGCAGCCCTCGTGACGGTGAAGCTTTCTTT. The V call is TRBV11-3, the J call TRBJ1-1, with D uncertain. The V gene's germline CDR1 is SGHNT and CDR2 YENEEA. Trimming shortened V by 5 bases and J by 7 bases, and 11 bases separated the two germline ends. This CDR3 is 12 amino acids long.

The chain recombines TRBV11-3 with TRBJ2-7; TRBD1 or TRBD2 may be the D gene (5 bases each). Deletions cut 2 bases from V and 2 bases from J, with 13 bases between. CDR3 length: 15 amino acids. CDR1 is SGHNT and CDR2 is YENEEA in the germline V gene. CDR3 residues: CASSLSPGPTYEQYV. The DNA for the CDR3 is TGTGCCAGCAGCTTAAGTCCGGGACCTACCTACGAGCAGTACGTC.